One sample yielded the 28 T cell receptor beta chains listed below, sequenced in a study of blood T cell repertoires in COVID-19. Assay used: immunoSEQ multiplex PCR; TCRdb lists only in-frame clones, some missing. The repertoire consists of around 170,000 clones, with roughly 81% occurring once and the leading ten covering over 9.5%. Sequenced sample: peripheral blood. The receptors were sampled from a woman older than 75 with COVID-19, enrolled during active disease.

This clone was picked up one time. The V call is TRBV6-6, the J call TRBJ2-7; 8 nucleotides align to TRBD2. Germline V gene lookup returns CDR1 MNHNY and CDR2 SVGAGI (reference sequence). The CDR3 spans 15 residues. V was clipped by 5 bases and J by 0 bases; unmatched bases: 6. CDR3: CASSLLAGNSYEQYF. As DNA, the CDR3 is TGTGCCAGCAGTCTCCTAGCGGGTAACTCCTACGAGCAGTACTTC.

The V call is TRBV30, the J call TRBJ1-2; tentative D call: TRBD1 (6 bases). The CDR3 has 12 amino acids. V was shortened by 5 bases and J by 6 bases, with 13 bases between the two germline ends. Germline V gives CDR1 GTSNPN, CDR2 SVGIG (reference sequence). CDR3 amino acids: CAWGGQRNGYTF. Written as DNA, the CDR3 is TGTGCCTGGGGGGGACAACGGAATGGCTACACCTTC. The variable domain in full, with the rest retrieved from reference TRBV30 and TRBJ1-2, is SQTIHQWPATLVQPVGSPLSLECTVEGTSNPNLYWYRQAAGRGLQLLFYSVGIGQISSEVPQNLSASRPQDRQFILSSKKLLLSDSGFYLCAWGGQRNGYTFGSGTRLTVV.

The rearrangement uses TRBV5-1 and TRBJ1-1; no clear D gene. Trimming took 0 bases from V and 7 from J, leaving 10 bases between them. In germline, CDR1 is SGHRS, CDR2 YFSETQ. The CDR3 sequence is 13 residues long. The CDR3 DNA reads TGCGCCAGCAGCTTGGCCGGGGAGATTGAAGCTTTCTTT. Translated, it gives CASSLAGEIEAFF.

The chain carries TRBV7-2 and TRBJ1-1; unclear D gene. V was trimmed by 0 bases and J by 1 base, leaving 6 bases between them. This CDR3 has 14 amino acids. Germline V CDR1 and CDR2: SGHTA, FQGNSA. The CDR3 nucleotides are TGTGCCAGCAGCTTAGCGTTCCGGAACACTGAAGCTTTCTTT. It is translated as CASSLAFRNTEAFF.

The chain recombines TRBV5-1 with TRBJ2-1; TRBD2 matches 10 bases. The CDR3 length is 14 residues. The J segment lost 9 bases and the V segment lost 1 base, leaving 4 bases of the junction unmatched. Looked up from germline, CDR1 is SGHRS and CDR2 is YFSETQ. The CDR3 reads CASSLPSGSIEQFF. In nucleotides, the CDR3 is TGCGCCAGCAGCTTGCCTAGCGGGAGCATTGAGCAGTTCTTC. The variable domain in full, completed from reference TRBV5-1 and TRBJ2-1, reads KAGVTQTPRYLIKTRGQQVTLSCSPISGHRSVSWYQQTPGQGLQFLFEYFSETQRNKGNFPGRFSGRQFSNSRSEMNVSTLELGDSALYLCASSLPSGSIEQFFGPGTRLTVL.

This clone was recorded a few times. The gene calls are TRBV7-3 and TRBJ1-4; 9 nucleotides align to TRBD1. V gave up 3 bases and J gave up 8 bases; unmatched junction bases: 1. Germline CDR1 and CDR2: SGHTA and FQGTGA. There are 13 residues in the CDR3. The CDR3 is CASSLGQGEKLFF. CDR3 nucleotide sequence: TGTGCCAGCAGCTTGGGACAGGGAGAAAAACTGTTTTTT.

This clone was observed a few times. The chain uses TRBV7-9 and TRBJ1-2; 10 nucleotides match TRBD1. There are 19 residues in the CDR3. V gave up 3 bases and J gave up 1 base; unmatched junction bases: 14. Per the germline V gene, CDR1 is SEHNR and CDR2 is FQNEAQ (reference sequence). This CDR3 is CASSFFTGTGAPINYGYTF. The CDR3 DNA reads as TGTGCCAGCAGCTTCTTTACCGGGACAGGGGCCCCCATTAACTATGGCTACACCTTC.

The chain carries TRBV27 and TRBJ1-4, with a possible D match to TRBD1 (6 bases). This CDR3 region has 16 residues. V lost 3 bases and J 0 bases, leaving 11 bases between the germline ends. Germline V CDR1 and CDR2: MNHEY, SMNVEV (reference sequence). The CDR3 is CASSLGAAPTNEKLFF. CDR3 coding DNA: TGTGCCAGCAGTTTGGGGGCAGCTCCAACTAATGAAAAACTGTTTTTT.

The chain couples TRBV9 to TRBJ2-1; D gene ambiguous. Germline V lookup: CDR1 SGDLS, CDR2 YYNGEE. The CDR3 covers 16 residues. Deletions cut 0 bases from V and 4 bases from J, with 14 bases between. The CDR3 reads CASSVVDDTLYNEQFF. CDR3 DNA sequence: TGTGCCAGCAGCGTAGTAGACGACACGCTGTACAATGAGCAGTTCTTC.

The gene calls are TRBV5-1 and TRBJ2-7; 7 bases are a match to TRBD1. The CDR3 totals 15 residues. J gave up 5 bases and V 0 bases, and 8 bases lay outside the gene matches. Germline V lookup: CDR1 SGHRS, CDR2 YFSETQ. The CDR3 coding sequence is TGCGCCAGCAGCTTGGGTGGGACAGCCATAGACGAGCAGTACTTC. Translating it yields CASSLGGTAIDEQYF.

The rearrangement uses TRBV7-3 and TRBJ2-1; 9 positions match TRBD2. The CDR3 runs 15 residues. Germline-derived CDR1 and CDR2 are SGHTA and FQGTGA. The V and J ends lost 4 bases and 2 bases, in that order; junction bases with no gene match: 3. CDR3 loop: CASSSERGAYNEQFF. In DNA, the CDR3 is TGTGCCAGCAGCTCAGAGCGGGGGGCCTACAATGAGCAGTTCTTC.

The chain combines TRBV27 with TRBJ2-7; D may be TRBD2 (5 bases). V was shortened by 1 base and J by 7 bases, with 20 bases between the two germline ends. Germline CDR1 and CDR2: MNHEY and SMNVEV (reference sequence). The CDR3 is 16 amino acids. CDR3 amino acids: CASSLLGVLGLGEQYF. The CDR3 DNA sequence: TGTGCCAGCAGTTTATTAGGCGTACTAGGGCTTGGGGAGCAGTACTTC.

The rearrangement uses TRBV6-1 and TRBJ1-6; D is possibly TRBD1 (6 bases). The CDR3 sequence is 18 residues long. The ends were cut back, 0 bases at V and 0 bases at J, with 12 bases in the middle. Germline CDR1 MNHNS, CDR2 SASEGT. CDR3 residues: CASSEAVTGSSYNSPLHF. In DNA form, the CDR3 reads TGTGCCAGCAGTGAAGCGGTTACAGGGAGCTCCTATAATTCACCCCTCCACTTT.

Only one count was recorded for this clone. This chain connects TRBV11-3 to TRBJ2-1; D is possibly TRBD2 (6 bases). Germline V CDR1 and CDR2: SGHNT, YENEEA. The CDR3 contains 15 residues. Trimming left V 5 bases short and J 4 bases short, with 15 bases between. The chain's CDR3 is CASSPEAGPYNEQFF. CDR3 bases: TGTGCCAGCAGCCCCGAAGCGGGCCCGTACAATGAGCAGTTCTTC.

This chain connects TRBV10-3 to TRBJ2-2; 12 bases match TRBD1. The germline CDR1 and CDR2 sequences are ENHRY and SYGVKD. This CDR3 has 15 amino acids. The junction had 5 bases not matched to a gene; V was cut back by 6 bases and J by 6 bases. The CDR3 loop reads CAISPGQGAAGELFF. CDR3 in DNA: TGTGCCATCAGCCCGGGACAGGGGGCTGCCGGGGAGCTGTTTTTT.

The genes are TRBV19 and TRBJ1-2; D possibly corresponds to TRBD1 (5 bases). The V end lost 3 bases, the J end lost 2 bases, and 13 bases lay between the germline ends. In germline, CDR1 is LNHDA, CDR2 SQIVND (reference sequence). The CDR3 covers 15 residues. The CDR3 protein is CASSIRQDNNYGYTF. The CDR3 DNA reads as TGTGCCAGTAGTATCCGGCAGGACAACAACTATGGCTACACCTTC.

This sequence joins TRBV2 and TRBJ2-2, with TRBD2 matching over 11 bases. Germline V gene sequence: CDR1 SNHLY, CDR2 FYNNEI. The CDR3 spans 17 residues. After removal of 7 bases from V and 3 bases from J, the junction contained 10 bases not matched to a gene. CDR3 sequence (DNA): TGTGCCAGCAATGGACTAGCGGGTCCTTCCGACACCGGGGAGCTGTTTTTT. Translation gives CASNGLAGPSDTGELFF.

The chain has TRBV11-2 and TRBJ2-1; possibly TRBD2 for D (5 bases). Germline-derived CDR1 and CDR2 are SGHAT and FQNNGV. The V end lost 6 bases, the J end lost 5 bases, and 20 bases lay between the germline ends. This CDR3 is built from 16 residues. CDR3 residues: CASRPLTGKYNNEQFF. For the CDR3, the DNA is TGTGCCAGCAGACCTCTAACCGGGAAGTATAACAATGAGCAGTTCTTC. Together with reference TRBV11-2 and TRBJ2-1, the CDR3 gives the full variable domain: EAGVAQSPRYKIIEKRQSVAFWCNPISGHATLYWYQQILGQGPKLLIQFQNNGVVDDSQLPKDRFSAERLKGVDSTLKIQPAKLEDSAVYLCASRPLTGKYNNEQFFGPGTRLTVL.

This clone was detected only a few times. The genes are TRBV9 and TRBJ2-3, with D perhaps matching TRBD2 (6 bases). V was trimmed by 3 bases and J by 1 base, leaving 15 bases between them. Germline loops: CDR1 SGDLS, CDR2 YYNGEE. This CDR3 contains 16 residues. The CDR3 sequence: CASSGKRAAGTDTQYF. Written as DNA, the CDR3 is TGTGCCAGCAGCGGAAAGCGGGCTGCGGGCACAGATACGCAGTATTTT.

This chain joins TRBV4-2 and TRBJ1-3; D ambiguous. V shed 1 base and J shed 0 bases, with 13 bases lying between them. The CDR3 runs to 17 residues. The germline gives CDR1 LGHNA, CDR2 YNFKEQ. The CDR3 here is CASSQVGSRTSGNTIYF. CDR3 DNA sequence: TGTGCCAGCAGCCAAGTGGGCAGCCGAACCTCTGGAAACACCATATATTTT.

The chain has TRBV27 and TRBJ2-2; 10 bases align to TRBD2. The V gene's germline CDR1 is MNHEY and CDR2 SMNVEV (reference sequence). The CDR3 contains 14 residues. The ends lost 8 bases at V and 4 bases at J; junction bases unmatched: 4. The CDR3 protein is CASLLAGITGELFF. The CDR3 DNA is TGTGCCAGCCTACTAGCGGGAATCACCGGGGAGCTGTTTTTT.

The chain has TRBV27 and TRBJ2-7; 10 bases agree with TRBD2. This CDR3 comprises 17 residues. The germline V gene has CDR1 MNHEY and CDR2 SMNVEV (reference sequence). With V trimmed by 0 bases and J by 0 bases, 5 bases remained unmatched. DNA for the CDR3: TGTGCCAGCAGTTTATCGGGGACTAGCGTATACTCCTACGAGCAGTACTTC. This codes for CASSLSGTSVYSYEQYF.

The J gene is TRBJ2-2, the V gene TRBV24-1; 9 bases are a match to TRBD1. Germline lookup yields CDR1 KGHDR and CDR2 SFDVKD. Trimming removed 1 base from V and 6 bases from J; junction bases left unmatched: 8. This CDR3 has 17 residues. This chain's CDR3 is CATSDFGTGRRAGELFF. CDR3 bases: TGTGCCACCAGTGATTTTGGGACAGGGCGCCGCGCCGGGGAGCTGTTTTTT.

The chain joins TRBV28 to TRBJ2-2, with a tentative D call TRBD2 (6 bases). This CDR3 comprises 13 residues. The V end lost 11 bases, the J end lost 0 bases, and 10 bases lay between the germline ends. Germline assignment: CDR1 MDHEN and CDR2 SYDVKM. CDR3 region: CAGRGSNTGELFF. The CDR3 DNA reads TGTGCCGGTCGGGGGTCGAACACCGGGGAGCTGTTTTTT.

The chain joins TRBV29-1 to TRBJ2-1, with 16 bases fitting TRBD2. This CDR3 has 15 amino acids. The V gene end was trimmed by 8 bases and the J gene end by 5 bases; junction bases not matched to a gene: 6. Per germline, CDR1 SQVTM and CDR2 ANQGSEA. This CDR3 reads CSMGLAGGLDNEQFF. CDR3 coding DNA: TGCAGCATGGGACTAGCGGGGGGGCTCGACAATGAGCAGTTCTTC.

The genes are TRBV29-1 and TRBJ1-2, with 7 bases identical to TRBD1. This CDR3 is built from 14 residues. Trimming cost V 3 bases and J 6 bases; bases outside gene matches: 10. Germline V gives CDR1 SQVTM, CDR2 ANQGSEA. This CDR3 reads CSVEGQGEWDGYTF. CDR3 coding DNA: TGCAGCGTTGAGGGGCAGGGGGAATGGGATGGCTACACCTTC. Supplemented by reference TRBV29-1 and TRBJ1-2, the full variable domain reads SAVISQKPSRDICQRGTSLTIQCQVDSQVTMMFWYRQQPGQSLTLIATANQGSEATYESGFVIDKFPISRPNLTFSTLTVSNMSPEDSSIYLCSVEGQGEWDGYTFGSGTRLTVV.

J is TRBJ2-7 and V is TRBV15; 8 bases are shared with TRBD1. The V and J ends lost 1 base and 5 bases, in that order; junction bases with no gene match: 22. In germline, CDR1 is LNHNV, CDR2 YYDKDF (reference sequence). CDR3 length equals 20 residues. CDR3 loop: CATSRGTGTRRRDRGNEQYF. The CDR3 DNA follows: TGTGCCACCAGCAGAGGTACCGGGACGCGCCGGCGCGACAGGGGAAACGAGCAGTACTTC.

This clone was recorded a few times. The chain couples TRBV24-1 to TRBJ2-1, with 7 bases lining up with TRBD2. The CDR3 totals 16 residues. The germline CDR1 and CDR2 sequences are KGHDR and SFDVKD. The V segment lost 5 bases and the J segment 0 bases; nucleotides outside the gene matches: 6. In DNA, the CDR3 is TGTGCCACCAGTGGGCTAGCGGCTAGCTCCTACAATGAGCAGTTCTTC. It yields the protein CATSGLAASSYNEQFF.